This entry lists 3 T cell receptor beta chains sequenced from one sample in a study of blood T cell repertoires in COVID-19. Using immunoSEQ multiplex PCR, the repertoire was profiled, and TCRdb retains in-frame clones only, with some absent. The sample has 110,000 to 150,000 clones, approximately 81% seen once. Sequenced: peripheral blood. The receptors were sampled from a human donor in a cohort sampled during active COVID-19.

V and J are TRBV28 and TRBJ1-2; 11 nucleotides align to TRBD1. Trimming removed 7 bases from V and 4 bases from J; junction bases left unmatched: 11. The CDR3 runs 16 residues. The germline V gene encodes CDR1 MDHEN and CDR2 SYDVKM. CDR3 in DNA: TGTGCCAGCACCCTAAGGGGGGGACAGGGGGTCTATGGCTACACCTTC. Its translation: CASTLRGGQGVYGYTF.

V is TRBV6-5 and J is TRBJ2-7; the match to TRBD1 covers 7 bases. The CDR3 loop spans 13 amino acids. Trimming at V came to 6 bases and at J to 6 bases, leaving 8 bases not matched to a gene. CDR1 is MNHEY, CDR2 SVGAGI, per germline. The CDR3, as DNA: TGTGCCAGCAGCACCGGACAGGCTAGCGAGCAGTACTTC. Its translation: CASSTGQASEQYF.

The gene calls are TRBV28 and TRBJ2-5, with D perhaps matching TRBD2 (5 bases). The CDR3 is 14 amino acids. V was shortened by 5 bases and J by 5 bases, with 15 bases between the two germline ends. From germline, CDR1 is MDHEN and CDR2 SYDVKM. CDR3 in amino acids: CASSPPPGLETQYF. CDR3 DNA: TGTGCCAGCAGTCCTCCCCCGGGATTGGAGACCCAGTACTTC.